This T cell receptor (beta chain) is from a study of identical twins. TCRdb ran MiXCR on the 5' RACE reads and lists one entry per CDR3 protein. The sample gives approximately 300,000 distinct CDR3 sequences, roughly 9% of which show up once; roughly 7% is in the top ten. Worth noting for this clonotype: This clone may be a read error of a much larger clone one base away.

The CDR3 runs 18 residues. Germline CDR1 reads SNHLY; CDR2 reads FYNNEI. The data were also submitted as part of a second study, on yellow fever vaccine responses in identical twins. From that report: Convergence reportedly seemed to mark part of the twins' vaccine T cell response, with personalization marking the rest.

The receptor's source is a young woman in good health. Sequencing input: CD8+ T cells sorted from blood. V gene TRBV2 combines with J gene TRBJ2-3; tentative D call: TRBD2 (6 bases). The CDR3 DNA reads TGTGCCCGCAGCGAATTCTTGATTAGCGGAACCTTAACAGATACGCAGTATTTT. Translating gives CARSEFLISGTLTDTQYF.